This passage covers 4 T cell receptor beta chains from one sample sequenced in a study of T cells in Graves' hyperthyroidism and ophthalmopathy. Amplified TCR beta CDR3 regions came from RNA transcripts. The HTBI primer set was used in a first-round RT-PCR of the TCR CDR3. Each CDR3 protein gets one entry after TCRdb re-called the multiplex PCR reads with MiXCR. Of roughly 380,000 distinct CDR3 sequences listed, less than 20% are singletons. Sequencing was done on a sample of blood. All receptors derive from a woman aged 40-49 years with Graves' ophthalmopathy.

There are many counts of this clonotype. V is TRBV19 and J is TRBJ1-5, with D unclear. The CDR3 length is 16 residues. Trimming left V 5 bases short and J 5 bases short, with 19 bases between. Germline CDR1 reads LNHDA; CDR2 reads SQIVND (reference sequence). The CDR3 protein is CASSLRRETSDQPQHF. In nucleotides, the CDR3 is TGTGCCAGTAGTCTGAGGCGGGAAACGTCTGATCAGCCCCAGCATTTT.

This clonotype was counted at least ten times. The V and J genes are TRBV20-1 and TRBJ2-5; 9 nucleotides agree with TRBD2. Germline trimming cut 0 bases from V and 6 bases from J; bases unmatched to any gene: 17. The CDR3 length is 18 residues. The germline CDR1 and CDR2 sequences are DFQATT and SNEGSKA (reference sequence). In DNA form, the CDR3 reads TGCAGTGCTAGAGATGACGGGGGGGGGCTAGCGGGAAGAAAGACCCAGTACTTC. It is translated as CSARDDGGGLAGRKTQYF.

This clonotype was counted ten times or more. This chain links TRBV28 with TRBJ2-5; 9 bases are a match to TRBD1. V shed 5 bases, J shed 4 bases, and the junction held 8 bases outside the gene matches. The CDR3 sequence is 15 residues long. The germline V gene encodes CDR1 MDHEN and CDR2 SYDVKM. This chain's CDR3 is CASSIITGGRETQYF. CDR3 in DNA: TGTGCCAGCAGTATTATTACAGGGGGCCGAGAGACCCAGTACTTC.

This chain joins TRBV3-1 and TRBJ1-1, with D tentatively TRBD1 (6 bases). Germline CDR1 and CDR2: LGHDT and YNNKEL (reference sequence). The CDR3 consists of 15 residues. V lost 6 bases and J 6 bases, leaving 20 bases between the germline ends. CDR3 sequence reads: CASSRGQVMRAEAFF. DNA for the CDR3: TGTGCCAGCAGTCGGGGACAAGTTATGAGGGCTGAAGCTTTCTTT.